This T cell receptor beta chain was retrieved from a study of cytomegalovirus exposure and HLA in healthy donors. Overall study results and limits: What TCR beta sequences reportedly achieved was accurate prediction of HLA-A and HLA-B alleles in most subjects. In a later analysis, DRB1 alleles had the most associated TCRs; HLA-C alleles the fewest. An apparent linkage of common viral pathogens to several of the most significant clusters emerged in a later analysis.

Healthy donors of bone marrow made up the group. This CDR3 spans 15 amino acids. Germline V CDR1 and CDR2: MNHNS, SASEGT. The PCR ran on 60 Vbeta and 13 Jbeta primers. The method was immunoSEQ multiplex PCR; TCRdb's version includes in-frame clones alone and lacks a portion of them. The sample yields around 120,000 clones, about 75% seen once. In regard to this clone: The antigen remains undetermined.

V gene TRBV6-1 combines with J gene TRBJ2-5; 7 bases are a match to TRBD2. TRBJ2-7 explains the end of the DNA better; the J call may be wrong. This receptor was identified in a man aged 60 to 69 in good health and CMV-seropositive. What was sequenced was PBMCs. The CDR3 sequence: CASRTTSASSYEQYF. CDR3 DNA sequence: TGTGCCAGCAGAACTACTAGCGCAAGCTCCTACGAGCAGTACTTC.